This T cell receptor (beta chain) was profiled in a study of shared clonotypes between healthy human individuals. Study as a whole: There were three CD4 naive, three CD4 memory, two CD8 naive and one CD8 memory plates per donor.

Investigators spread the genomic DNA of each subset evenly over several immunoSEQ plates. The repertoire was sequenced with immunoSEQ multiplex PCR; TCRdb's copy has only in-frame clones and lacks some. The data hold millions of clones, with approximately 94% observed a single time. Selected positively for CCR7 and CD45RO-negative, naive CD8 cells excluded terminally differentiated effector memory CD45RA+ cells. Germline CDR1 SGDLS, CDR2 YYNGEE. V lost 7 bases and J lost 0, with 9 bases in between. CDR3 length: 13 residues. The chain has TRBV9 and TRBJ2-3, with a possible D match to TRBD1 (5 bases). The sequence was obtained from a man younger than 35 in good health. Some clones in this sample may be carry-over from other donors' samples. Material: naive CD8+ T cells from PBMCs. CDR3 in amino acids: CASGADSTDTQYF. The DNA for the CDR3 is TGTGCCAGCGGGGCAGATAGCACAGATACGCAGTATTTT.